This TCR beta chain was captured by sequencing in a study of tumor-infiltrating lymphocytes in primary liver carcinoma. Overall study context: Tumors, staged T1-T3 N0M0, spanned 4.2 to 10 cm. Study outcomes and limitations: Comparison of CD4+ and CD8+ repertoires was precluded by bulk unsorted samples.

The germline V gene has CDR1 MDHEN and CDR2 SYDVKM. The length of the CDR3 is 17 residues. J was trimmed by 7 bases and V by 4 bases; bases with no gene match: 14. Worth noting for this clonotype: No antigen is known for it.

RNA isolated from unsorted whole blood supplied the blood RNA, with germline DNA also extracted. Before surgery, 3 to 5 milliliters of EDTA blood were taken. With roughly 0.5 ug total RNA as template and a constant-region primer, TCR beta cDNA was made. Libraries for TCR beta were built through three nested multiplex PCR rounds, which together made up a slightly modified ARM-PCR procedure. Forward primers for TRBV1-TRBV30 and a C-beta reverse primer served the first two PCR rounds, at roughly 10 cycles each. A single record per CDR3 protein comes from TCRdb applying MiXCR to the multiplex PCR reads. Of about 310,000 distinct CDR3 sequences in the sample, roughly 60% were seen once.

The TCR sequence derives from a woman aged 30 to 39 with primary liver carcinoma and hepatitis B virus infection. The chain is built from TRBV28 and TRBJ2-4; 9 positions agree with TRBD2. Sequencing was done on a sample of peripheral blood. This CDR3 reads CASSSPGTSKLRNIQYF. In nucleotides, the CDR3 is TGTGCCAGCAGTTCCCCCGGGACTAGCAAGCTTCGGAACATTCAGTACTTC.